The 18 T cell receptor beta chains below come from one sample, sequenced in a study of cytomegalovirus exposure and HLA in healthy donors. Researchers ran the PCR with 60 Vbeta and 13 Jbeta primers. Measured with immunoSEQ multiplex PCR; TCRdb has only the in-frame clones, and not every one. The table records fewer than 150,000 clones, about three quarters of them present only once. Specimen: PBMCs. Receptor source: a human donor in good health.

This chain links TRBV15 with TRBJ2-5, with 11 bases aligning to TRBD1. The CDR3 has 16 residues. Germline V gene sequence: CDR1 LNHNV, CDR2 YYDKDF (reference sequence). V lost 4 bases to trimming and J lost 3 bases; unmatched junction nucleotides: 7. The CDR3 DNA reads TGTGCCACCAGCAATGCCTTGGGACAGGGGGAAGAGACCCAGTACTTC. Amino acids: CATSNALGQGEETQYF.

The chain links TRBV4-1 to TRBJ2-1; no firm D call. The germline V and J ends were trimmed by 0 bases and 2 bases, with 8 bases remaining between them. The germline V gene encodes CDR1 MGHRA and CDR2 YSYEKL. This CDR3 region has 15 residues. This chain's CDR3 is CASSQEWAAYNEQFF. The CDR3 DNA is TGCGCCAGCAGCCAAGAATGGGCAGCCTACAATGAGCAGTTCTTC.

V is TRBV9 and J is TRBJ2-1; D is unresolved. Germline CDR1 is SGDLS and CDR2 is YYNGEE. The V end lost 3 bases, the J end lost 4 bases, and 5 bases lay between the germline ends. This CDR3 region has 12 residues. The CDR3 loop is CASSGGYNEQFF. The CDR3 DNA reads TGTGCCAGCAGCGGAGGATACAATGAGCAGTTCTTC.

The gene calls are TRBV15 and TRBJ2-7, with D perhaps TRBD1 (6 bases). V shed 3 bases and J shed 6 bases, with 21 bases lying between them. Germline CDR1 and CDR2: LNHNV and YYDKDF (reference sequence). The CDR3 sequence is 16 residues long. CDR3 sequence: CATSRDGVQGGPEQYF. The CDR3 DNA follows: TGTGCCACCAGCAGGGATGGTGTTCAAGGGGGTCCCGAGCAGTACTTC.

The chain joins TRBV13 to TRBJ2-4; D gene ambiguous. CDR1 and CDR2 from the germline V gene are PRHDT and FYEKMQ (reference sequence). Between the trimmed V and J ends, which lost 7 bases and 6 bases, there was a span of 13 bases. This CDR3 comprises 13 residues. CDR3 sequence: CASTSRSRNIQYF. The CDR3 coding sequence is TGTGCCAGCACCTCCCGGTCCCGAAACATTCAGTACTTC.

This rearrangement joins TRBV4-1 to TRBJ2-7, with TRBD1 matching over 7 bases. Germline lookup yields CDR1 MGHRA and CDR2 YSYEKL. The ends lost 2 bases at V and 2 bases at J; junction bases unmatched: 12. The CDR3 extends over 17 amino acids. The CDR3 loop reads CASSQTASWDSTYEQYF. The CDR3 nucleotides read TGCGCCAGCAGCCAAACTGCTTCGTGGGACAGCACCTACGAGCAGTACTTC.

The V call is TRBV15, the J call TRBJ1-5; TRBD1 might be the D (5 bases). V lost 1 base and J lost 7, with 14 bases in between. The CDR3 totals 15 residues. From germline, CDR1 is LNHNV and CDR2 YYDKDF (reference sequence). This chain's CDR3 is CATSRVGGAGQPQHF. Written as DNA, the CDR3 is TGTGCCACCAGCAGAGTCGGGGGAGCGGGCCAGCCCCAGCATTTT.

This clone was found a few times. This rearrangement joins TRBV29-1 to TRBJ2-5, with TRBD2 as a possible D gene (5 bases). Germline V lookup: CDR1 SQVTM, CDR2 ANQGSEA. The V end lost 7 bases, the J end lost 1 base, and 10 bases lay between the germline ends. The CDR3 is made up of 12 amino acids. CDR3 residues: CSGREAQETQYF. The CDR3 DNA reads TGCAGCGGCCGGGAAGCCCAAGAGACCCAGTACTTC.

This chain connects TRBV19 to TRBJ2-1; weak D call: TRBD1 (5 bases). Germline V lookup: CDR1 LNHDA, CDR2 SQIVND (reference sequence). The CDR3 length is 14 residues. Trimming left V 5 bases short and J 7 bases short, with 15 bases between. The CDR3 sequence is CASSGAGRQNEQFF. The CDR3 DNA sequence: TGTGCCAGTAGTGGGGCCGGACGTCAAAATGAGCAGTTCTTC.

The chain uses TRBV6-4 and TRBJ2-3; 9 bases match TRBD2. This CDR3 has 16 residues. The germline V gene has CDR1 MRHNA and CDR2 SNTAGT. J lost 5 bases, V lost 0 bases, and 6 bases had no gene match. The CDR3 DNA sequence: TGTGCCAGCAGTGACTCGGCGGGAGGGGGAGGAGATACGCAGTATTTT. It translates to CASSDSAGGGGDTQYF.

About this clone itself: One junction end disagrees with the germline gene, perhaps due to a read error. This chain joins TRBV7-7 and TRBJ2-1, with a possible D match to TRBD1 (6 bases). The CDR3 covers 13 residues. Germline loops: CDR1 SSHAT, CDR2 FNYEAQ (reference sequence). CDR3 bases: TGTGCTAGCAGCTTGGACAGACTCAATGAGCAGTTCTTC. It encodes CASSLDRLNEQFF. Full variable domain (rest looked up from reference TRBV7-7 and TRBJ2-1): GAGVSQSPRYKVTKRGQDVTLRCDPISSHATLYWYQQALGQGPEFLTYFNYEAQPDKSGLPSDRFSAERPEGSISTLTIQRTEQRDSAMYRCASSLDRLNEQFFGPGTRLTVL.

The sample holds one count of this clone. The chain carries TRBV20-1 and TRBJ1-2; D is ambiguous. The CDR3 contains 11 residues. The germline V gene has CDR1 DFQATT and CDR2 SNEGSKA (reference sequence). V lost 3 bases to trimming and J lost 5 bases, with 7 bases between them. The CDR3 DNA follows: TGCAGTGCTAGGGGCGAATATGGCTACACCTTC. It yields the protein CSARGEYGYTF.

The chain couples TRBV6-6 to TRBJ1-3, with D possibly being TRBD1 (6 bases). V shed 5 bases and J shed 4 bases, with 15 bases lying between them. This CDR3 region has 15 residues. Germline V gene lookup returns CDR1 MNHNY and CDR2 SVGAGI (reference sequence). CDR3 bases: TGTGCCAGCAGTCACCTCACAGGGACCGGAAACACCATATATTTT. Amino acids: CASSHLTGTGNTIYF.

The J gene is TRBJ2-7, the V gene TRBV5-4; 12 bases line up with TRBD2. V was pared by 2 bases and J by 0 bases, with 9 bases of the junction left unmatched. The length of the CDR3 is 18 residues. Germline V gene lookup returns CDR1 SGHNT and CDR2 YYREEE (reference sequence). The CDR3 protein is CASSLGSLAGGSSYEQYF. Here the CDR3 DNA reads TGTGCCAGCAGCTTAGGGTCTCTAGCGGGGGGGTCCTCCTACGAGCAGTACTTC.

This clone has a handful of counts. The J gene is TRBJ1-4, the V gene TRBV6-5, with D possibly TRBD1 on 6 matching bases. CDR3 size: 14 residues. Germline CDR1 is MNHEY and CDR2 is SVGAGI. V was cut by 6 bases and J by 5 bases, with 13 bases left in between. The CDR3 nucleotides are TGTGCCAGCAGCCGGACAGTGACGAATGAAAAACTGTTTTTT. It encodes CASSRTVTNEKLFF.

The chain joins TRBV10-3 to TRBJ1-2; a possible D gene is TRBD1 (6 bases). V lost 4 bases and J 0 bases, leaving 12 bases between the germline ends. Germline V gene lookup returns CDR1 ENHRY and CDR2 SYGVKD. The CDR3 is 15 residues long. CDR3 bases: TGTGCCATCAGTGGGGGGCAGTTAGCTAACTATGGCTACACCTTC. This gives the protein CAISGGQLANYGYTF.

This chain uses TRBV9 with TRBJ1-3; D call uncertain. Between the trimmed V and J ends, which lost 4 bases and 6 bases, there was a span of 8 bases. The length of the CDR3 is 12 residues. Germline V gene lookup returns CDR1 SGDLS and CDR2 YYNGEE. The CDR3 DNA follows: TGTGCCAGCAGCCCTCGTGTAAACACCATATATTTT. Translating gives CASSPRVNTIYF. Variable domain in full (rest from reference TRBV9 and TRBJ1-3): DSGVTQTPKHLITATGQRVTLRCSPRSGDLSVYWYQQSLDQGLQFLIQYYNGEERAKGNILERFSAQQFPDLHSELNLSSLELGDSALYFCASSPRVNTIYFGEGSWLTVV.

This clone has just a few counts. V gene TRBV23-1 combines with J gene TRBJ1-5, with a weak D call TRBD1 (6 bases). TRBV23-1 is noted as an ORF with a role that remains uncertain. V lost 6 bases and J 0 bases, leaving 15 bases between the germline ends. The CDR3 consists of 16 residues. This CDR3 reads CASSHFTGNSNQPQHF. In nucleotides, the CDR3 is TGCGCCAGCAGCCACTTCACAGGGAATAGCAATCAGCCCCAGCATTTT.